This TCR beta chain was captured in a study of cytomegalovirus exposure and HLA in healthy donors. Whole-study results and caveats: Many donors carried some public TCRs, although rarity characterized most TCR sequences.

Measured with immunoSEQ multiplex PCR; TCRdb has only the in-frame clones, and not every one. The sample holds about 140,000 clones, approximately 87% seen once. With regard to this clone: Its antigen is unidentified.

Donors were drawn from the roughly 120-subject validation cohort, separate from the 666-subject first cohort. V shed 6 bases, J shed 1 base, and the junction held 5 bases outside the gene matches. Per germline, CDR1 MDHEN and CDR2 SYDVKM. This CDR3 comprises 14 residues. This TCR was sampled from a man aged 18 to 35 in good health and CMV-seronegative. The chain combines TRBV28 with TRBJ1-1; TRBD1 matches at 7 bases. The sequenced sample was PBMCs. CDR3 amino acids: CASSPTGRNTEAFF. CDR3 nucleotide sequence: TGTGCCAGCAGCCCGACAGGGCGGAACACTGAAGCTTTCTTT.